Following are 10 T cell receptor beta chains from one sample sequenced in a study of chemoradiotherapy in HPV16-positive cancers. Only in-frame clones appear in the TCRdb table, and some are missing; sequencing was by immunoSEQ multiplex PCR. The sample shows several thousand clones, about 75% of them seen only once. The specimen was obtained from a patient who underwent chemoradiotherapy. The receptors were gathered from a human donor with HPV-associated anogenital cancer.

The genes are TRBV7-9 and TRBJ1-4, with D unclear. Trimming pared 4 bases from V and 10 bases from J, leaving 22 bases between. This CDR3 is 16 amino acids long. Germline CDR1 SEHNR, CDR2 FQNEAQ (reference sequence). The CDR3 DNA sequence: TGTGCCAGCAGCTCGTCCTCCGCGGGATTACGGGTAAAACTGTTTTTT. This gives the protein CASSSSSAGLRVKLFF.

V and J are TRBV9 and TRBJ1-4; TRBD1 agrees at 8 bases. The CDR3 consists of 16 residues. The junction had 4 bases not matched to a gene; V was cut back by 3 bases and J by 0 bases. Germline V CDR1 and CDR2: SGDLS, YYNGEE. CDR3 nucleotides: TGTGCCAGCAGCGACGGGACAGGCTCAACTAATGAAAAACTGTTTTTT. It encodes CASSDGTGSTNEKLFF.

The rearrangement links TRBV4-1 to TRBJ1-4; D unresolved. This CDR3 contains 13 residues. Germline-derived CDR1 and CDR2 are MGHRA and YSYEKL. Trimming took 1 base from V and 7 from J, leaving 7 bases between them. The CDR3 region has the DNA TGCGCCAGCAGCCAAGTGATTGGTGAAAAACTGTTTTTT. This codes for CASSQVIGEKLFF.

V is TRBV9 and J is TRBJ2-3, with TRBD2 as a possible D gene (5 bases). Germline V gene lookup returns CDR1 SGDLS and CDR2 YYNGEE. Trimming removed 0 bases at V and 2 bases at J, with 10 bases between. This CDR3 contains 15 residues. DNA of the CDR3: TGTGCCAGCAGCGTAGGAGGGAGCCCCACAGATACGCAGTATTTT. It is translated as CASSVGGSPTDTQYF.

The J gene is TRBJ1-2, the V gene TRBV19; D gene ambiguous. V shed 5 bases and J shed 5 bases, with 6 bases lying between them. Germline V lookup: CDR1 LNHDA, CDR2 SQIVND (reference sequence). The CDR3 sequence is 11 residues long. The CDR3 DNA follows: TGTGCCAGTAGTGCTCAGTATGGCTACACCTTC. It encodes CASSAQYGYTF.

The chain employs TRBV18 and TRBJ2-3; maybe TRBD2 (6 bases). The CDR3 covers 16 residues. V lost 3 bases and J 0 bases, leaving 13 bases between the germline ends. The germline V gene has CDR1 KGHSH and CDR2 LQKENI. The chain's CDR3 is CASSPSAGVSTDTQYF. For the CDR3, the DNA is TGTGCCAGCTCACCGTCAGCGGGCGTAAGCACAGATACGCAGTATTTT.

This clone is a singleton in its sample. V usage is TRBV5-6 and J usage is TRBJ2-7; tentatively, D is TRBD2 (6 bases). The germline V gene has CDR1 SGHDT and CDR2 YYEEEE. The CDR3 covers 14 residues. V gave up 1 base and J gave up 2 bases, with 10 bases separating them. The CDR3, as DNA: TGTGCCAGCAGCTTGTGGCCGGGGGCCTACGAGCAGTACTTC. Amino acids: CASSLWPGAYEQYF.

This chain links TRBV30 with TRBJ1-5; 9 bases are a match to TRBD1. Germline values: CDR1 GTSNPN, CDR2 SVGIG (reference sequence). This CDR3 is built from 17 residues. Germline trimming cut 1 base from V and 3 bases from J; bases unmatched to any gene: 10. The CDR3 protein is CAWSGRAGQGNNQPQHF. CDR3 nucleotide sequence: TGTGCCTGGAGTGGGAGGGCGGGACAGGGCAACAATCAGCCCCAGCATTTT.

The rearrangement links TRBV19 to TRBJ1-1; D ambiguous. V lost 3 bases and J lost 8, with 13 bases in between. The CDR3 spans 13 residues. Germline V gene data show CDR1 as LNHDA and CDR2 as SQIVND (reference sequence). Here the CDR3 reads CASSIGLQSEAFF. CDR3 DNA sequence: TGTGCCAGTAGTATTGGCCTTCAGTCCGAAGCTTTCTTT.

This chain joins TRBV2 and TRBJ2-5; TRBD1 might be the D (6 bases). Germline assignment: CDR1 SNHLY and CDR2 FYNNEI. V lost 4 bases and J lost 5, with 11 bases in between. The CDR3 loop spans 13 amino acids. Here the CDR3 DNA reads TGTGCCAGCAGTGGCCAGGGGTTTGAGACCCAGTACTTC. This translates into CASSGQGFETQYF.